These T cell receptor beta chains were read from a single sample in a study of blood T cells in healthy people across ages. TCRdb fed the 5' RACE reads into MiXCR, producing one record per CDR3 protein. The sample contains fewer than 900,000 distinct CDR3 sequences, 49% of which appear only once. Sequencing was performed on blood. All receptors derive from a woman aged 55 to 70 in good health. The CDR3 runs from the conserved cysteine through the conserved F or W. D genes are given only for firm matches. Expanded clones are given a class, and other clones once, few, many or no size at all.

CDR3 length | J gene | D gene | V gene | clone size | CDR3 protein | CDR3 DNA
13 | TRBJ1-2 | TRBD1 | TRBV28 | - | CASRETGVTGYTF | TGTGCCAGCAGGGAGACAGGGGTAACTGGCTACACCTTC
15 | TRBJ1-6 | - | TRBV20-1 | few | CSARAGDKYNSPLHF | TGCAGTGCTAGAGCGGGGGATAAATATAATTCACCCCTCCACTTT
15 | TRBJ2-3 | - | TRBV20-1 | few | CSARDPAVGTDTQYF | TGCAGTGCTAGAGATCCGGCGGTGGGCACAGATACGCAGTATTTT
15 | TRBJ2-1 | - | TRBV28 | - | CASRVLRELYNEQFF | TGTGCCAGCAGGGTGCTCCGGGAGCTGTACAATGAGCAGTTCTTC
16 | TRBJ1-1 | TRBD1 | TRBV6-2/TRBV6-3 | - | CASSYRAGGTNTEAFF | TGTGCCAGCAGTTACCGTGCAGGGGGCACGAACACTGAAGCTTTCTTT
13 | TRBJ2-6 | - | TRBV30 | - | CAWMVSGANVLTF | TGTGCCTGGATGGTCTCTGGGGCCAACGTCCTGACTTTC
17 | TRBJ2-1 | TRBD2 | TRBV7-2 | - | CASSLGGAGEGNNEQFF | TGTGCCAGCAGCTTAGGCGGAGCGGGAGAGGGGAACAATGAGCAGTTCTTC
13 | TRBJ1-5 | - | TRBV28 | - | CASARGGNQPQHF | TGTGCCAGCGCCAGGGGAGGTAATCAGCCCCAGCATTTT
14 | TRBJ1-2 | TRBD1 | TRBV6-6 | - | CASTTTGGGYGYTF | TGTGCCAGCACCACAACAGGGGGTGGCTATGGCTACACCTTC
15 | TRBJ1-1 | - | TRBV15 | few | CATSTLTALNTEAFF | TGTGCCACCAGCACACTGACAGCCCTGAACACTGAAGCTTTCTTT
13 | TRBJ2-3 | - | TRBV20-1 | - | CSLCEESTDTQYF | TGCAGCCTCTGCGAGGAGAGCACAGATACGCAGTATTTT
13 | TRBJ2-1 | - | TRBV14 | - | CASSQVYYNEQFF | TGTGCCAGCAGCCAAGTGTACTACAATGAGCAGTTCTTC
15 | TRBJ2-7 | TRBD2 | TRBV28 | few | CASTLAGVSGYEQYF | TGTGCCAGCACCCTCGCGGGGGTGTCAGGGTACGAGCAGTACTTC
13 | TRBJ1-1 | - | TRBV4-2 | - | CASSQEKGRRAFF | TGTGCCAGCAGCCAAGAGAAAGGCAGGCGAGCTTTCTTT
16 | TRBJ2-1 | - | TRBV4-2 | - | CASSQDAAGTYNEQFF | TGTGCCAGCAGCCAAGACGCGGCGGGGACCTACAATGAGCAGTTCTTC
15 | TRBJ2-7 | TRBD2 | TRBV4-1 | few | CASSQDAAGGREQYF | TGCGCCAGCAGCCAAGATGCCGCGGGGGGGAGAGAGCAGTACTTC
15 | TRBJ2-7 | - | TRBV5-1 | few | CASSLEGPGGYEQYF | TGCGCCAGCAGCTTGGAAGGTCCCGGAGGGTACGAGCAGTACTTC
15 | TRBJ1-2 | TRBD1 | TRBV7-2 | few | CTSSPDRVWDYSYTF | TGTACCAGCAGCCCCGACAGGGTTTGGGACTATAGCTACACCTTC
13 | TRBJ2-2 | - | TRBV15 | - | CATSRVLTGELFF | TGTGCCACCAGCAGAGTTCTCACCGGGGAGCTGTTTTTT
13 | TRBJ1-2 | - | TRBV12-3/TRBV12-4 | - | CASSGGQIYGYTF | TGTGCCAGCAGCGGTGGACAGATCTATGGCTACACCTTC
12 | TRBJ2-5 | - | TRBV10-3 | - | CVISNSQETQYF | TGTGTCATCAGTAACTCACAAGAGACCCAGTACTTC
14 | TRBJ2-7 | - | TRBV12-3/TRBV12-4 | few | CASSFRSGQYEQYF | TGTGCCAGCAGTTTTAGGTCAGGGCAGTACGAGCAGTACTTC
18 | TRBJ2-5 | TRBD2 | TRBV9 | - | CASSVGATGRGGRETQYF | TGTGCCAGCAGCGTAGGAGCGACTGGCCGCGGGGGACGGGAGACCCAGTACTTC
13 | TRBJ2-3 | - | TRBV20-1 | - | CSASRGSGDTQYF | TGCAGTGCTAGTAGAGGGAGCGGGGATACGCAGTATTTT